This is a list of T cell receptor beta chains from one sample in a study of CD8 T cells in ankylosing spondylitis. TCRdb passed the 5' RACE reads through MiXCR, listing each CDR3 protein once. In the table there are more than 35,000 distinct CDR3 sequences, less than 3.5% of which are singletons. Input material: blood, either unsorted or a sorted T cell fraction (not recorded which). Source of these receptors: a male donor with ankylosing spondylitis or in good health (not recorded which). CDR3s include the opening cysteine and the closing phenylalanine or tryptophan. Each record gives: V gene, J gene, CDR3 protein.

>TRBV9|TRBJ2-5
CASSGGPRETQYF
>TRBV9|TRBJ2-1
CASSVDHSRAFDEQFF
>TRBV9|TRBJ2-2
CASSAGQGSTGELFF
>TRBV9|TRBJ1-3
CASSPQGANTIYF
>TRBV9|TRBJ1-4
CASSPRQASNEKLFF
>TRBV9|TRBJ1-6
CASSTRQGDNSPLHF
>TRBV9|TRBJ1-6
CASSPEGAGSPLHF
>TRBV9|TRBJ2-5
CASSVRDLYQETQYF
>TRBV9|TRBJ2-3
CASSVIAGKTDTQYF
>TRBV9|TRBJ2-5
CASSVGRAETQYF
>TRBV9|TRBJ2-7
CASSAGTTSYEQYF
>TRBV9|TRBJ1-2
CASSVDENYGYTF
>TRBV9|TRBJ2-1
CASSVGSRVRNNEQFF
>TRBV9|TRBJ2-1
CASSGNPPGLAGYNEQFF
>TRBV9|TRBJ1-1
CASSPGQGNTEAFF
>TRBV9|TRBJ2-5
CASSVGASGMEETQYF
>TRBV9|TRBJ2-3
CASSDPPGSIGDTQYF
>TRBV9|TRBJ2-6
CASSVRRNSGANVLTF
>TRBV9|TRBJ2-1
CASSPSGVRSYNEQFF